This is a list of T cell receptor beta chains from one sample in a study of cytomegalovirus exposure and HLA in healthy donors. This table comes from immunoSEQ multiplex PCR, and its TCRdb copy is limited to in-frame clones, with some not included. The sample contains 150,000 to 200,000 clones, less than 90% of which appear only once. The sample comprised PBMCs. These receptors were collected from a woman aged 18-29 years in good health and CMV-seronegative. Both conserved end residues are part of each CDR3. D genes are given only for firm matches. A row's size may be missing; if present it is once, few, many or a size class.

clone_size	cdr3_length	j_call	d_call	v_call	cdr3_nt	cdr3_aa
once	13	TRBJ1-2	.	TRBV7-9	TGTGCCAGCAGCCCAACAGGCGACTATGGCTACACCTTC	CASSPTGDYGYTF
.	16	TRBJ2-5	.	TRBV9	TGTGCCAGCAGCGTAGGAGTCAGGGCTCCACAAGAGACCCAGTACTTC	CASSVGVRAPQETQYF
once	13	TRBJ2-2	.	TRBV19	TGTGCCAGTAGAGCAGGGGCGGGCGGGGAGCTGTTTTTT	CASRAGAGGELFF
.	14	TRBJ2-1	.	TRBV7-2	TGTGCCAGCATCGATAGGACAGCCTCCAATGAGCAGTTCTTC	CASIDRTASNEQFF
.	12	TRBJ2-2	TRBD1	TRBV11-3	TGTGCCAGCAGCCGACAGGGGAGCGAGCTGTTTTTT	CASSRQGSELFF
.	15	TRBJ1-4	.	TRBV5-4	TGTGCCAGCAGCGTCGAGGGTTTAGGCAATGAAAAACTGTTTTTT	CASSVEGLGNEKLFF
.	16	TRBJ2-1	TRBD2	TRBV6-4	TGTGCCAGCAGTGGGGCCCCGGGACTAGGGTCCAATGAGCAGTTCTTC	CASSGAPGLGSNEQFF
.	14	TRBJ2-3	TRBD2	TRBV2	TGTGCCAGCCTGGAAGCTAGCGGGGTCCCCAGCAAGTATTTT	CASLEASGVPSKYF
.	13	TRBJ1-2	.	TRBV6-1	TGTGCCAGCAGTGAAGGAGCTTACTATGGCTACACCTTC	CASSEGAYYGYTF
.	13	TRBJ1-5	TRBD1	TRBV2	TGTGCCAGCAGTGTACAGGGGATGGGGCCCCAGCATTTT	CASSVQGMGPQHF
.	15	TRBJ2-2	.	TRBV15	TGTGCCACCAGCAGAGATCAAACTGCGACCGGGGAGCTGTTTTTT	CATSRDQTATGELFF
.	18	TRBJ1-2	TRBD1	TRBV29-1	TGCAGCGTTGAATCCAGGACAGGGCTTGTATCCTCCTCTTATGGCTACACCTTC	CSVESRTGLVSSSYGYTF
.	18	TRBJ2-3	TRBD2	TRBV5-6	TGTGCCAGCAGCTCCGCCCTCGGACTGGCGGGAGATGTAGATACGCAGTATTTT	CASSSALGLAGDVDTQYF
.	15	TRBJ1-4	.	TRBV7-6	TGTGCCAGCAGCTTAGCAGGGGCTCAGGACGAAAAACTGTTTTTT	CASSLAGAQDEKLFF
.	14	TRBJ2-3	TRBD2	TRBV9	TGTGCCAGCAGCGTACGCGGGGGAACAGATACGCAGTATTTT	CASSVRGGTDTQYF
.	15	TRBJ2-1	TRBD2	TRBV5-1	TGCGCCAGCAGCCTACTAGCGGGCCCCGGTAATGAGCAGTTCTTC	CASSLLAGPGNEQFF
medium-sized	14	TRBJ1-2	.	TRBV19	TGTGCCAGCTTGGACAGCTCGATGAACTATGGCTACACCTTC	CASLDSSMNYGYTF
.	15	TRBJ2-1	TRBD2	TRBV6-5	TGTGCCAGCAGTTACGCTCTAGCGGCAAAAGGAGAGCAGTTCTTC	CASSYALAAKGEQFF
.	13	TRBJ1-2	.	TRBV30	TGTGCCTGGAGTCCCAGGGAAAACTATGGCTACACCTTC	CAWSPRENYGYTF
.	11	TRBJ1-1	TRBD1	TRBV6-5	TGTGCCAGCAGTGAAGGGGGCTCGGCTTTCTTT	CASSEGGSAFF
.	16	TRBJ2-3	TRBD1	TRBV4-2	TGTGCCAGCAGCCCCGGCCGGGACAGGGCCCCAAATACGCAGTATTTT	CASSPGRDRAPNTQYF
.	14	TRBJ1-3	TRBD1	TRBV9	TGTGCCAGCAGCGTACAGGGGGCTGGAAACACCATATATTTT	CASSVQGAGNTIYF
.	14	TRBJ2-3	TRBD1	TRBV7-6	TGTGCCAGCAGCTTTGATACAGGGGACGATACGCAGTATTTT	CASSFDTGDDTQYF
.	17	TRBJ2-2	TRBD1	TRBV4-3	TGCGCCAGCAGCCAAGACCGGACAGGGGGCAACACCGGGGAGCTGTTTTTT	CASSQDRTGGNTGELFF
.	20	TRBJ1-4	.	TRBV4-1	TGCGCCAGCAGCCAAGATACTATCCACCCGGGCAGGGACAACACAGAAAAACTGTTTTTT	CASSQDTIHPGRDNTEKLFF
.	14	TRBJ2-7	TRBD2	TRBV29-1	TGCAGCTCCTGGGGGAAGAGCGGGAGGGGGGAGCAGTACTTC	CSSWGKSGRGEQYF
.	14	TRBJ1-1	TRBD1	TRBV14	TGTGCCAGCAGCCTATTCCGGGACAGGGAAGAAGCTTTCTTT	CASSLFRDREEAFF
.	14	TRBJ2-7	TRBD1	TRBV7-9	TGTGCCAGCAGCCCGGACAGGGGAGCGGACGAGCAGTACTTC	CASSPDRGADEQYF
.	15	TRBJ2-5	.	TRBV4-1	TGCGCCAGCAGCCAACTATTGGGACTCATTGGGGCCCAGTACTTC	CASSQLLGLIGAQYF
once	15	TRBJ2-7	TRBD1	TRBV7-9	TGTGCCAGCAGCTTACCGAAGGACAGGGACTACGAGCAGTACTTC	CASSLPKDRDYEQYF
.	14	TRBJ1-2	.	TRBV4-1	TGCGCCAGCAGCCAAGGCCAGACTAACTATGGCTACACCTTC	CASSQGQTNYGYTF
.	12	TRBJ2-7	.	TRBV5-5	TGTGCCAGCAGCTTGGCAGTATACGAGCAGTACTTC	CASSLAVYEQYF
.	15	TRBJ2-7	.	TRBV5-1	TGCGCCAGCAGCTTGGGGGCAGTATCCGCCTACGAGCAGTACTTC	CASSLGAVSAYEQYF